This T cell receptor (beta chain) was obtained from a study of shared T cell receptors in the human thymus. The assay was immunoSEQ multiplex PCR, and TCRdb's table has in-frame clones only and misses some. The sample has some 640,000 clones, over 75% seen once. CDR1 is SGHAT, CDR2 FQNNGV, per germline. The CDR3 loop spans 16 amino acids. The V gene end was trimmed by 0 bases and the J gene end by 3 bases; junction bases not matched to a gene: 7. The sample also formed part of further work on human thymus T cells. That report adds: Healthy Finnish infants undergoing corrective surgery for congenital heart defects provided the donor material. Resections removed during corrective heart surgery provided the thymus tissue used. Blood and thymic repertoires both appeared biased in V and J gene usage.

The V and J genes are TRBV11-2 and TRBJ2-7; 8 bases are a match to TRBD2. Material: thymocytes. The TCR comes from a boy younger than two with a congenital heart defect. This CDR3 is CASSLDCGTRDYEQYF. The CDR3 DNA follows: TGTGCCAGCAGCTTAGACTGTGGGACTAGGGACTACGAGCAGTACTTC.